These 8 T cell receptor beta chains originate from one sample sequenced in a study of T-cell memory formation after mild COVID-19. MiXCR, run by TCRdb on the 5' RACE reads, gives a single entry per CDR3 protein. This sample has roughly 200,000 distinct CDR3 sequences, with approximately 16% found just once. The sequencing input was PBMCs or a T cell subset sorted from them (not recorded which). The receptors were sampled from an adult woman who had mild COVID-19 (a few samples of this study predate the infection). Cell type and time point are not known.

Ten or more counts support this clonotype. V usage is TRBV24-1 and J usage is TRBJ2-1; no definite D call. Trimming took 1 base from V and 6 from J, leaving 12 bases between them. Per the germline V gene, CDR1 is KGHDR and CDR2 is SFDVKD. CDR3 size: 15 residues. This CDR3 reads CATSDFTEHLNEQFF. DNA for the CDR3: TGTGCCACCAGTGATTTTACAGAACACCTCAATGAGCAGTTCTTC.

This clonotype was seen at least ten times. The chain recombines TRBV11-1 with TRBJ2-2; perhaps TRBD1 as D (6 bases). Trimming took off 5 bases at V and 7 bases at J, with 20 bases between the two ends. The CDR3 extends over 16 amino acids. Germline V gene lookup returns CDR1 SGHAT and CDR2 FQDESV (reference sequence). Here the CDR3 reads CASSLLGQTSVGELFF. The CDR3 nucleotides are TGTGCCAGCAGCCTCCTCGGACAGACCTCAGTCGGGGAGCTGTTTTTT. Filled out from reference TRBV11-1 and TRBJ2-2, the complete variable domain reads EAEVAQSPRYKITEKSQAVAFWCDPISGHATLYWYRQILGQGPELLVQFQDESVVDDSQLPKDRFSAERLKGVDSTLKIQPAELGDSAMYLCASSLLGQTSVGELFFGEGSRLTVL.

This clonotype was detected a few times. This chain links TRBV29-1 with TRBJ2-1; TRBD2 matches at 8 bases. V trimming: 5 bases; J trimming: 2 bases; junction bases outside the gene matches: 2. CDR1 is SQVTM, CDR2 ANQGSEA, per germline. This CDR3 is 13 amino acids long. Here the CDR3 reads CSVQAGAYNEQFF. CDR3 bases: TGCAGCGTTCAAGCGGGAGCCTACAATGAGCAGTTCTTC.

This clonotype was seen only a few times. J is TRBJ2-3 and V is TRBV2; the D gene is possibly TRBD2 (6 bases). V was cut by 6 bases and J by 0 bases, with 10 bases left in between. Germline V gene sequence: CDR1 SNHLY, CDR2 FYNNEI. The CDR3 covers 14 residues. The CDR3 sequence is CASRDYPSTDTQYF. The CDR3 DNA is TGTGCCAGCAGGGACTACCCAAGCACAGATACGCAGTATTTT.

The chain recombines TRBV9 with TRBJ2-1; 12 bases fit TRBD2. CDR3 length equals 16 residues. The germline V gene has CDR1 SGDLS and CDR2 YYNGEE. Germline trimming cut 3 bases from V and 4 bases from J; bases unmatched to any gene: 5. CDR3 bases: TGTGCCAGCAGCGCGACTAGCGGGAGTTCGTACAATGAGCAGTTCTTC. It specifies CASSATSGSSYNEQFF.

The chain employs TRBV5-1 and TRBJ2-7, with D perhaps TRBD1 (5 bases). The V end was cut by 3 bases, the J end by 0 bases, with 10 bases between. CDR1 is SGHRS, CDR2 YFSETQ, per germline. This CDR3 comprises 14 residues. The CDR3 region has the DNA TGCGCCAGCAGCTCGCTCAGGGACTCCTACGAGCAGTACTTC. As protein: CASSSLRDSYEQYF.

The CDR3 coding sequence is TGTGCCAGCAGCTTCTCGGAATCGCAGCCCCAGCATTTT. It is translated as CASSFSESQPQHF. This chain connects TRBV7-9 to TRBJ1-5; D is uncertain. V lost 3 bases and J lost 7, with 10 bases in between. This CDR3 spans 13 amino acids. Germline CDR1 reads SEHNR; CDR2 reads FQNEAQ (reference sequence).

The sample holds a few counts of this clonotype. The chain has TRBV5-1 and TRBJ2-5, with TRBD2 identical over 10 bases. Germline CDR1 reads SGHRS; CDR2 reads YFSETQ. V gave up 3 bases and J gave up 1 base; unmatched junction bases: 9. The CDR3 sequence is 17 residues long. The DNA of the CDR3 is TGCGCCAGCAGCTATTCCCCGGGACTAGCGACCCAAGAGACCCAGTACTTC. It encodes CASSYSPGLATQETQYF.